This T cell receptor (beta chain) comes out of a study of cytomegalovirus exposure and HLA in healthy donors (dated by TCRdb to the late 2010s). In terms of the full investigation: The 500 to 700 repertoires of the first cohort and the roughly 120 validation repertoires were produced on the same platform, according to a later analysis. The aim of the study was to test whether cataloging public T cell receptors could identify signatures of past pathogen exposure. A separate validation cohort of 90 to 150 different subjects was used in addition to the roughly 700-subject first cohort. To predict cytomegalovirus infection status, the study brought together high-throughput TCR immunosequencing, statistical association of individual TCRs with disease status, and machine learning.

The research as a whole found: A few of the identified cytomegalovirus-associated TCR beta chains were confirmed in vitro to be specific for cytomegalovirus antigens. A later analysis lacked HLA typing for the validation cohort, so it scored co-occurrence in that cohort across all 130 or so repertoires. The authors suggested that the approach could potentially be extended to other disease states and immunological phenotypes. In both the original and validation cohorts, the classifier was reported to diagnose cytomegalovirus status with high specificity and sensitivity. Most TCR sequences were observed very rarely across donors, whereas some public TCRs were present in many individuals. In a later analysis, TCRs clustered in the first cohort were found to also tend to co-occur in the 120 or so validation repertoires, with 90% to 95% of cluster scores above 0. The study listed approximately 160 TCR beta chains as associated with cytomegalovirus.

On this clone: Its cognate antigen has yet to be identified. No qualities accompany the bases; no much larger clone lies one base away.

Separate from the roughly 700-subject first cohort, the validation cohort of about 110 subjects was the group to which the donors belonged. V is cut back by 7 bases and J by 2 bases, with 11 bases in the junction unmatched. CDR1 and CDR2 are read off the germline V gene as MDHEN and SYDVKM. CDR3 length: 16 amino acids, cysteine to phenylalanine. The only DNA kept is the CDR3, 48 bases in frame from the first base. Library generation was performed with the immunoSEQ multiplex PCR assay. Concerning the study's data processing: A statistical classification framework was developed to diagnose cytomegalovirus status using the catalog of TCR beta chain sequences. Here the immuneACCESS table is served through TCRdb, limited to in-frame sequences with V and J called. Missing clones are a known gap in these copies; in checked studies unresolved V genes cover under half, and the rest lacks a known reason. That table supplies the V and J calls and clone size; D and trimming were determined from the DNA. A total of under 300,000 clones appear in this sample, approximately 86% of them only once. In total, the top ten clones hold around 1.3% of the sample.

The sequence was collected from a woman aged 30 to 39 in good health and CMV-seropositive. The sequenced material came from PBMCs. The chain is made from TRBV28 and TRBJ2-7, with 10 central nucleotides matching TRBD1. The nucleotides are TGTGCCAGCACCTCCCAGGGACAGGGGCCCGCCTACGAGCAGTACTTC. It codes for CASTSQGQGPAYEQYF.